This T cell receptor beta chain comes out of a study of blood T cell repertoires in COVID-19. Study-wide context: Sites in the United States, Italy and Spain provided acute and convalescent COVID-19 samples. The analysed material was cDNA or gDNA that came from T cells, B-cell-depleted T cells, or PBMCs.

Original processing methods: It was from reference gene primer amplification that nucleated cell counts were estimated. Generated by immunoSEQ multiplex PCR, the TCRdb table keeps only in-frame clones and is missing some. The V and J calls and clone size are taken from that table; D and trimming were inferred from the DNA. Counted here are 100,000 to 150,000 clones, 90% to 95% occurring once; the ten biggest clones make up around 2%. The Seattle site enrolled patients during active infection and followed them longitudinally. Germline V gene sequence: CDR1 SGHRS, CDR2 YFSETQ. This CDR3 is 14 amino acids long. Trimming took 4 bases from V and 5 from J; bases not matched to a gene: 6.

This chain connects TRBV5-1 to TRBJ2-1, with 7 bases fitting TRBD2. The clonotype was recovered from a man aged 45 to 65 with COVID-19, enrolled during active disease. The sequencing input was peripheral blood. CDR3 DNA sequence: TGCGCCAGCAGCCCCGGGACTATTCACAATGAGCAGTTCTTC. Translating gives CASSPGTIHNEQFF.